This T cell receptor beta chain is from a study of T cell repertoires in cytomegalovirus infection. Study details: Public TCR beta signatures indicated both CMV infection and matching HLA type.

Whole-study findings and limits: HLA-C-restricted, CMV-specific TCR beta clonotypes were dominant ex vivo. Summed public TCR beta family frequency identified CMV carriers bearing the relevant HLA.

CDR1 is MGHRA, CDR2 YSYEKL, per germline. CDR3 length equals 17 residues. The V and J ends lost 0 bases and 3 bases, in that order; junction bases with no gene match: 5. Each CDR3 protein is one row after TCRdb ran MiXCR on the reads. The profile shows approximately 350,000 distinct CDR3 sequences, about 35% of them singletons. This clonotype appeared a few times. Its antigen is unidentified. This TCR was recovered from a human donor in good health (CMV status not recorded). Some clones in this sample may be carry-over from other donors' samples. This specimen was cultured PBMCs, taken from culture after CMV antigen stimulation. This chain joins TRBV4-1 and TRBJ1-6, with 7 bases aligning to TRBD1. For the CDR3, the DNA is TGCGCCAGCAGCCAAGATGCGGGACAGAACTATAATTCACCCCTCCACTTT. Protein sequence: CASSQDAGQNYNSPLHF.